This entry lists 2 T cell receptor beta chains sequenced from one sample in a study of early T cells in non-severe SARS-CoV-2 infection. TCRdb re-called the 5' RACE reads with MiXCR, one entry per CDR3 protein. The table shows approximately 69,000 distinct CDR3 sequences, with around 10% occurring only once. Sequenced material: whole blood, taken at baseline. The receptors were sampled from an adult who was a healthcare worker with PCR-confirmed SARS-CoV-2 infection or an uninfected control (not recorded which).

This clonotype was found a few times. CDR3 in DNA: TGTGCCACCAGCAGACCCGGGACAAGGCTGACAGATACGCAGTATTTT. Translation gives CATSRPGTRLTDTQYF. The genes are TRBV15 and TRBJ2-3, with D possibly TRBD1 on 6 matching bases. The germline V gene encodes CDR1 LNHNV and CDR2 YYDKDF (reference sequence). V was trimmed by 2 bases and J by 3 bases, leaving 15 bases between them. The CDR3 is 16 residues long. The full variable domain, completed using reference TRBV15 and TRBJ2-3, is DAMVIQNPRYQVTQFGKPVTLSCSQTLNHNVMYWYQQKSSQAPKLLFHYYDKDFNNEADTPDNFQSRRPNTSFCFLDIRSPGLGDTAMYLCATSRPGTRLTDTQYFGPGTRLTVL.

This clonotype was recorded a few times. The rearrangement links TRBV13 to TRBJ2-7; D call uncertain. The V gene's germline CDR1 is PRHDT and CDR2 FYEKMQ (reference sequence). The V and J ends lost 5 bases and 0 bases respectively, with 8 bases between them. The CDR3 is 13 residues long. The CDR3 DNA is TGTGCCAGCAGCCCGAGAAACTCCTACGAGCAGTACTTC. This codes for CASSPRNSYEQYF.